Shown below are 30 T cell receptor beta chains from a single sample sequenced in a study of cytomegalovirus exposure and HLA in healthy donors. Both 60 Vbeta primers and 13 Jbeta primers went into the PCR. Here immunoSEQ multiplex PCR was the method, and the copy in TCRdb shows in-frame clones only, minus some. The sample shows under 70,000 clones, more than 80% of them seen only once. The sequenced sample was PBMCs. All receptors come from a woman in her twenties or thirties in good health and CMV-seronegative.

V gene TRBV7-2 combines with J gene TRBJ2-2, with a weak D call TRBD2 (7 bases). Trimming took 3 bases from V and 7 from J, leaving 15 bases between them. This CDR3 spans 15 amino acids. Germline loops: CDR1 SGHTA, CDR2 FQGNSA. The CDR3 here is CASSFGGRGGGELFF. As DNA, the CDR3 is TGTGCCAGCAGCTTTGGGGGGCGCGGGGGCGGGGAGCTGTTTTTT.

The chain joins TRBV6-6 to TRBJ2-2; TRBD2 is a possible D gene (5 bases). Germline lookup yields CDR1 MNHNY and CDR2 SVGAGI (reference sequence). The V end lost 8 bases, the J end lost 4 bases, and 11 bases lay between the germline ends. This CDR3 has 13 residues. This CDR3 is CASESGPTGELFF. CDR3 bases: TGTGCCAGCGAGAGCGGACCCACCGGGGAGCTGTTTTTT.

V and J are TRBV19 and TRBJ1-1; TRBD1 matches 12 bases. Trimming at V came to 3 bases and at J to 4 bases, leaving 3 bases not matched to a gene. The V gene's germline CDR1 is LNHDA and CDR2 SQIVND (reference sequence). This CDR3 spans 15 amino acids. CDR3 nucleotide sequence: TGTGCCAGTAGTATGGGACAGGGGGCTGCCACTGAAGCTTTCTTT. Residues: CASSMGQGAATEAFF.

The J gene is TRBJ2-7, the V gene TRBV9; 11 bases map to TRBD1. J lost 3 bases, V lost 3 bases, and 11 bases had no gene match. This CDR3 spans 17 amino acids. Germline CDR1 reads SGDLS; CDR2 reads YYNGEE. In nucleotides, the CDR3 is TGTGCCAGCAGCGAGGGGACAGGGGGTCCGGATTACTACGAGCAGTACTTC. Residues: CASSEGTGGPDYYEQYF. Filled out from reference TRBV9 and TRBJ2-7, the complete variable domain reads DSGVTQTPKHLITATGQRVTLRCSPRSGDLSVYWYQQSLDQGLQFLIQYYNGEERAKGNILERFSAQQFPDLHSELNLSSLELGDSALYFCASSEGTGGPDYYEQYFGPGTRLTVT.

This chain connects TRBV7-2 to TRBJ1-2; 10 bases are shared with TRBD1. The germline V gene encodes CDR1 SGHTA and CDR2 FQGNSA. CDR3 length equals 15 residues. The V gene end was trimmed by 3 bases and the J gene end by 4 bases; junction bases not matched to a gene: 5. CDR3 in amino acids: CASSLTGGLIYGYTF. The CDR3, as DNA: TGTGCCAGCAGCTTGACAGGGGGCCTGATCTATGGCTACACCTTC.

In its sample, this clone was seen once. The chain employs TRBV2 and TRBJ1-2, with TRBD1 matching over 8 bases. Germline V gives CDR1 SNHLY, CDR2 FYNNEI. V gave up 7 bases and J gave up 5 bases; unmatched junction bases: 12. The CDR3 is 15 residues long. The CDR3 reads CASNRPGQGEYGYTF. The CDR3 DNA is TGTGCCAGCAACCGCCCCGGACAGGGTGAATATGGCTACACCTTC.

V usage is TRBV10-1 and J usage is TRBJ2-1; the match to TRBD2 covers 9 bases. V dropped 4 bases and J dropped 9; count of bases not matched to a gene: 7. The CDR3 sequence is 14 residues long. Per the germline V gene, CDR1 is WNHNN and CDR2 is SYGVQD (reference sequence). CDR3 sequence: CASSGGGRAFEQFF. In nucleotides, the CDR3 is TGCGCCAGCAGTGGAGGCGGGAGGGCGTTTGAGCAGTTCTTC.

This clone was counted only a few times. The rearrangement joins TRBV19 to TRBJ1-4; 7 nucleotides align to TRBD1. This CDR3 spans 14 amino acids. V lost 6 bases and J lost 4; bases outside the gene matches: 5. Looked up from germline, CDR1 is LNHDA and CDR2 is SQIVND (reference sequence). The CDR3 loop reads CASSTQGSNEKLFF. The CDR3 DNA is TGTGCCAGTAGCACACAGGGGAGTAATGAAAAACTGTTTTTT.

This chain uses TRBV11-2 with TRBJ1-1; 7 nucleotides match TRBD1. The CDR3 is 14 amino acids. Looked up from germline, CDR1 is SGHAT and CDR2 is FQNNGV. V shed 4 bases and J 4 bases; nucleotides not matched to a gene: 6. The CDR3 spells CASSSRQGGTEAFF. The CDR3 DNA sequence: TGTGCCAGCAGCTCCAGACAGGGCGGCACTGAAGCTTTCTTT. Based on the CDR3 plus reference TRBV11-2 and TRBJ1-1, the full variable domain is EAGVAQSPRYKIIEKRQSVAFWCNPISGHATLYWYQQILGQGPKLLIQFQNNGVVDDSQLPKDRFSAERLKGVDSTLKIQPAKLEDSAVYLCASSSRQGGTEAFFGQGTRLTVV.

The table lists this clone with a few counts. This chain connects TRBV5-4 to TRBJ1-1, with TRBD1 as a possible D gene (5 bases). This CDR3 has 13 amino acids. V was cut by 2 bases and J by 3 bases, with 8 bases left in between. Germline values: CDR1 SGHNT, CDR2 YYREEE (reference sequence). CDR3 DNA sequence: TGTGCCAGCAGCTTCAGGGTCGACACTGAAGCTTTCTTT. It codes for CASSFRVDTEAFF.

The chain has TRBV30 and TRBJ2-5; TRBD1 matches at 8 bases. Matching the DNA end better, TRBJ2-7 makes the J call doubtful. CDR3 length: 19 amino acids. Germline CDR1 is GTSNPN and CDR2 is SVGIG (reference sequence). CDR3 nucleotide sequence: TGTGCCTGGAGTGTGATGGGGCCGGGACAGGTTTCCCCCTACTACGAGCAGTACTTC. This translates into CAWSVMGPGQVSPYYEQYF.

V usage is TRBV5-6 and J usage is TRBJ2-7, with 8 bases matching TRBD2. Germline CDR1 reads SGHDT; CDR2 reads YYEEEE. This CDR3 spans 16 amino acids. J gave up 4 bases and V 0 bases, and 9 bases lay outside the gene matches. CDR3 coding DNA: TGTGCCAGCAGCTTGGGTGGGCGGGAGGTGAGATACGAGCAGTACTTC. It encodes CASSLGGREVRYEQYF.

The rearrangement uses TRBV28 and TRBJ2-1, with 11 positions matching TRBD2. The CDR3 is 17 residues long. Trimming at V came to 1 base and at J to 8 bases, leaving 10 bases not matched to a gene. The germline V gene encodes CDR1 MDHEN and CDR2 SYDVKM. For the CDR3, the DNA is TGTGCCAGCAGTTTATTCCCCACTAGCGGGAGTGACTATGAGCAGTTCTTC. It is translated as CASSLFPTSGSDYEQFF.

This clone was observed once. V gene TRBV30 combines with J gene TRBJ2-3; a weak D match, TRBD2 (6 bases). CDR3 length: 14 residues. Germline values: CDR1 GTSNPN, CDR2 SVGIG (reference sequence). The germline V and J ends were trimmed by 2 bases and 4 bases, with 13 bases remaining between them. CDR3 in DNA: TGTGCCTGGAGTAGGGCGGGAAGTGCAGATACGCAGTATTTT. Amino acids: CAWSRAGSADTQYF. Together with reference TRBV30 and TRBJ2-3, the CDR3 gives the full variable domain: SQTIHQWPATLVQPVGSPLSLECTVEGTSNPNLYWYRQAAGRGLQLLFYSVGIGQISSEVPQNLSASRPQDRQFILSSKKLLLSDSGFYLCAWSRAGSADTQYFGPGTRLTVL.

The V gene is TRBV7-9, the J gene TRBJ1-1, with TRBD1 matching over 7 bases. V gave up 5 bases and J gave up 10 bases; unmatched junction bases: 13. CDR3 length: 14 residues. The V gene's germline CDR1 is SEHNR and CDR2 FQNEAQ (reference sequence). The CDR3 nucleotides read TGTGCCAGCAGCCCACCGACAGGGACGGTGGGAGCTTTCTTT. Protein product: CASSPPTGTVGAFF.

The chain couples TRBV5-6 to TRBJ2-3, with no clear D. The germline V gene has CDR1 SGHDT and CDR2 YYEEEE. CDR3 size: 15 residues. The V end lost 2 bases, the J end lost 2 bases, and 12 bases lay between the germline ends. CDR3: CASSLPGLVTDTQYF. The DNA of the CDR3 is TGTGCCAGCAGCTTACCAGGTCTTGTCACAGATACGCAGTATTTT.

The chain combines TRBV19 with TRBJ2-7; a weak D match, TRBD1 (6 bases). The CDR3 extends over 14 amino acids. Per the germline V gene, CDR1 is LNHDA and CDR2 is SQIVND (reference sequence). V lost 5 bases and J 1 base, leaving 12 bases between the germline ends. The CDR3 protein is CASSPLGASYEQYF. CDR3 DNA: TGTGCCAGTAGTCCTCTGGGGGCGTCCTACGAGCAGTACTTC.

V usage is TRBV19 and J usage is TRBJ2-3, with 16 bases aligning to TRBD2. Germline V CDR1 and CDR2: LNHDA, SQIVND (reference sequence). Trimming cost V 5 bases and J 4 bases; bases outside gene matches: 6. This CDR3 is 17 amino acids long. The CDR3 region is CASSLGTSGRVADTQYF. The CDR3 DNA sequence: TGTGCCAGTAGTTTAGGGACTAGCGGGAGGGTTGCAGATACGCAGTATTTT.

The CDR3 here is CASSSPSLANTGELFF. The CDR3 region has the DNA TGCGCCAGCAGCTCACCCTCCCTAGCGAACACCGGGGAGCTGTTTTTT. This rearrangement joins TRBV5-1 to TRBJ2-2, with D hard to call. Germline V gene data show CDR1 as SGHRS and CDR2 as YFSETQ. The length of the CDR3 is 16 residues. Trimming stripped 3 bases from V and 0 bases from J, with 12 bases between.

This rearrangement joins TRBV5-5 to TRBJ2-1; 7 nucleotides align to TRBD2. CDR1 is SGHKS, CDR2 YYEKEE, per germline (reference sequence). The CDR3 is made up of 15 amino acids. The V segment lost 2 bases and the J segment 4 bases; nucleotides outside the gene matches: 6. The CDR3 DNA reads TGTGCCAGCAGCTTCGAGGGAGGGATGTACAATGAGCAGTTCTTC. Its translation is CASSFEGGMYNEQFF.

This sequence joins TRBV7-3 and TRBJ2-3, with TRBD2 matching 7 bases. Germline trimming cut 4 bases from V and 4 bases from J; bases unmatched to any gene: 17. The length of the CDR3 is 18 residues. Germline V gene data show CDR1 as SGHTA and CDR2 as FQGTGA. This chain's CDR3 is CASSSGYGAGVGPDTQYF. The DNA of the CDR3 is TGTGCCAGCAGCTCCGGGTATGGGGCGGGAGTTGGTCCAGATACGCAGTATTTT.

This chain connects TRBV25-1 to TRBJ2-2; possible D gene TRBD1, 6 bases. Germline CDR1 reads MGHDK; CDR2 reads SYGVNS. V lost 5 bases and J 1 base, leaving 20 bases between the germline ends. The CDR3 loop spans 18 amino acids. The CDR3 loop reads CASSRMSGDLWNTGELFF. The CDR3 nucleotides are TGTGCCAGCAGTAGGATGTCAGGGGACCTCTGGAACACCGGGGAGCTGTTTTTT.

The chain combines TRBV29-1 with TRBJ1-4, with a tentative D call TRBD1 (6 bases). The CDR3 length is 14 residues. Germline CDR1 reads SQVTM; CDR2 reads ANQGSEA. V lost 5 bases and J 6 bases, leaving 16 bases between the germline ends. For the CDR3, the DNA is TGCAGCGTTATGGCAGGGGTTATGGATGAAAAACTGTTTTTT. Protein: CSVMAGVMDEKLFF.

This sequence joins TRBV5-1 and TRBJ2-1, with D perhaps matching TRBD1 (5 bases). Deletions cut 0 bases from V and 8 bases from J, with 6 bases between. The germline CDR1 and CDR2 sequences are SGHRS and YFSETQ. The CDR3 is 12 amino acids. The CDR3 DNA follows: TGCGCCAGCAGCTTGGTCAGGGATGAGCAGTTCTTC. Amino acid sequence: CASSLVRDEQFF.

The gene calls are TRBV6-7 and TRBJ2-1; D is unclear. TRBV6-7 is an ORF; its function is uncertain. CDR3 length: 13 residues. Trimming shortened V by 6 bases and J by 6 bases, and 12 bases separated the two germline ends. CDR3 amino acids: CASSRKLANEQFF. The CDR3 region has the DNA TGTGCCAGCAGCAGGAAATTGGCCAATGAGCAGTTCTTC.

This chain uses TRBV5-6 with TRBJ2-1, with D perhaps TRBD2 (6 bases). CDR3 length equals 13 residues. V lost 0 bases and J 8 bases, leaving 9 bases between the germline ends. Germline V lookup: CDR1 SGHDT, CDR2 YYEEEE. This CDR3 is CASSLASAYEQFF. In DNA, the CDR3 is TGTGCCAGCAGCTTGGCTAGCGCCTATGAGCAGTTCTTC.

The V and J genes are TRBV7-9 and TRBJ2-5, with 7 bases matching TRBD1. Germline V gene data show CDR1 as SEHNR and CDR2 as FQNEAQ (reference sequence). The CDR3 is 14 amino acids. V was clipped by 3 bases and J by 3 bases; unmatched bases: 4. As DNA, the CDR3 is TGTGCCAGCAGCTTCCCGACAGGGAAAGAGACCCAGTACTTC. Amino acid sequence: CASSFPTGKETQYF.

Only a few counts were recorded for this clone. The rearrangement joins TRBV6-5 to TRBJ1-5, with D possibly TRBD1 on 6 matching bases. CDR1 MNHEY and CDR2 SVGAGI come from the germline V gene. V lost 5 bases and J lost 3, with 11 bases in between. The CDR3 extends over 14 amino acids. The CDR3 bases are TGTGCCAGCAGTCTACAGGGTGACAATCAGCCCCAGCATTTT. It encodes CASSLQGDNQPQHF.

CDR3 coding DNA: TGTGCCAGCAGCAAAGAGGCTAGGGGGCCTGAAGCTTTCTTT. Translated, it gives CASSKEARGPEAFF. The chain recombines TRBV21-1 with TRBJ1-1; the table's D call, TRBD1, was not checked against the DNA. TRBV21-1 is flagged as a pseudogene. CDR3 length equals 14 residues.

This clone was detected only once. The chain uses TRBV7-2 and TRBJ2-3; TRBD2 agrees at 7 bases. This CDR3 comprises 15 residues. Germline CDR1 and CDR2: SGHTA and FQGNSA. V lost 0 bases to trimming and J lost 1 base; unmatched junction nucleotides: 1. CDR3 in amino acids: CASSLALAGTDTQYF. CDR3 coding DNA: TGTGCCAGCAGCTTAGCCCTAGCGGGCACAGATACGCAGTATTTT.